This T cell receptor beta chain came from a study of blood T cells in healthy people across ages (dated by TCRdb to 2015 to 2017). Notes on the research overall: In model experiments, template switching captured about one uniquely barcoded TCR beta cDNA molecule for every two T cells. To track age-related changes in TCR beta repertoire diversity, the study relied on deep sequencing normalized with unique cDNA molecular identifiers. Using the same blood draw, the study looked at two additional independent replicas of 1 million unique cDNA reads for two donors, one aged 18 to 30 and the other aged 80 or older. The donors were split into four age groups: young (average around 15 years), middle-aged (39), aged (over 55) and long-lived (more than 80). Donors of different ages were randomly distributed across sequencing lanes to avoid experimental bias.

As concerns this clonotype: It has no known antigen specificity. Within one base of it there is no much larger clone, and no base qualities were kept.

Study-wide findings and limitations: Because the CMV infection status of the donors was unknown, age-related changes in expanded clonotypes may potentially have been confounded. Observed TCR beta diversity correlated strongly with the percentage of naive T cells measured by flow cytometry. Estimates of total diversity from one million sequenced T cells were regarded as lower bounds and underestimates. Since profiling was done on bulk unsorted PBMCs, naive and antigen-experienced compartments could not be conclusively compared. Compared with the aged group, the long-lived group had more naive CD4+ T cells, fewer expanded clones and increased TCR diversity, a pattern suggesting age selection. As age increased, observed TCR beta diversity per million T cells dropped in a roughly linear way, and a significant reduction was already evident by age 40.

V is cut by 5 bases and J by 2 bases, and the space between the germline ends is 16 bases. Taken from cysteine to phenylalanine, the CDR3 has 15 residues. Only the CDR3 DNA is retained, 45 bases long and in frame from the first base. CDR1 is given as MNHEY and CDR2 as SMNVEV, both from the germline V gene (reference sequence). Library generation was performed with 5' RACE. The instrument given in TCRdb is Illumina HiSeq 2500. The second PCR ran for about 6 to 12 cycles and used a J-beta primer mix along with a sample-barcoded 5' primer. A unique molecular identifier was introduced onto each TCR beta cDNA molecule by a template-switch 5' adaptor carrying 12 random nucleotides. Each sample yielded at least 2.5 million CDR3-containing paired-end reads. The Mint cDNA synthesis kit, primed by a TRBC-specific oligonucleotide, was used to synthesize first-strand cDNA from all RNA. All cDNA was treated with uracil-DNA glycosylase and then went through a first 18-cycle PCR with the universal primers M1SS and BC2_uni_R. Processing in the source paper ran as follows. Normalization of each sample was performed by random selection of 1 million high-quality reads, each carrying a distinct molecular identifier. Reads sharing molecular identifiers were discarded rather than binned into consensus sequences. MiTCR, with a Q25 quality threshold and the strictest error-elimination algorithm, was used for CDR3 identification, clonotype clustering and error correction. A nonparametric unseen species model with Euler transformation was used to estimate a lower bound on total TCR beta diversity. TCRdb passed the public sequencing reads through fastp at Q25 and MiXCR, retaining productive beta sequences. Merged by CDR3 protein, the rows form single entries marked with the most common genes and DNA. The V and J calls and clone size come from TCRdb's table, not from the authors' own analysis. The table for this sample lists over 1.5 million distinct CDR3 sequences; 40% to 55% of them were counted only once. The ten largest clones capture around 2.1% of the sample.

Systemically healthy Caucasian individuals from Russia, about 38 in total and aged about 6 to 100 years, were included as donors. Ten milliliters of peripheral blood were collected from each donor into EDTA-treated Vacutainer tubes. Ficoll-Paque density-gradient centrifugation was used to isolate PBMCs, with at least 6 million per sample. Trizol reagent was used to extract total RNA from PBMCs, with at least 5.5 micrograms per sample. For every donor, an aliquot of PBMCs went through flow cytometry to measure the percentages of naive CD45RAhigh/CD27high T cells. The rearranged chain carries TRBV27 and TRBJ2-7; D gene: possibly TRBD2, on 5 matching bases. Material for sequencing was blood. This TCR came from a woman aged 40 to 50 in good health. The CDR3 reads as follows: CASSPRVGGPYEQYF. The DNA reads as follows: TGTGCCAGCAGTCCGAGGGTAGGAGGACCCTACGAGCAGTACTTC.